The 2 T cell receptor beta chains in this list originate from one sample, sequenced in a study of regulatory T cells in long-lasting Graves disease. TCR beta libraries were built with iRepertoire HTBI primers and Arm-PCR of CDR3 regions. TCRdb re-analysed the multiplex PCR reads in MiXCR, keeping a single row per CDR3 protein. The sample has 500,000 or so distinct CDR3 sequences; roughly 16% are singletons. As for time point: newly diagnosed GD, antithyroid drugs for less than 3 months. Scientists built the TCR library using RNA that was extracted from PBMCs. The sample was also linked to a second study, of T cells in Graves' hyperthyroidism and ophthalmopathy.

The sequencing used peripheral blood mononuclear cells (PBMCs), collected at new diagnosis, from a patient treated with antithyroid drugs. Receptors were obtained from a man aged 35-49 years with Graves disease.

The sample holds many counts of this clonotype. The V call is TRBV3-1, the J call TRBJ2-7, with D maybe TRBD1 (5 bases). Trimming removed 1 base at V and 2 bases at J, with 12 bases between. This CDR3 spans 15 amino acids. Per the germline V gene, CDR1 is LGHDT and CDR2 is YNNKEL (reference sequence). The CDR3 sequence is CASSQGGPLPYEQYF. The CDR3 region has the DNA TGTGCCAGCAGCCAAGGGGGCCCCCTCCCCTACGAGCAGTACTTC.

This clonotype has ten or more counts. The chain recombines TRBV20-1 with TRBJ1-5; D is undetermined. V dropped 3 bases and J dropped 1 base, with 13 bases sitting between them. Germline V CDR1 and CDR2: DFQATT, SNEGSKA (reference sequence). The CDR3 totals 15 residues. The CDR3 is CSASALVSSNQPQHF. Written as DNA, the CDR3 is TGCAGTGCTAGCGCCCTTGTCTCGAGCAATCAGCCCCAGCATTTT.